The subject of this entry is one T cell receptor (beta chain). Its specificity is unknown. The sample belongs to a study of glioma-infiltrating T cells. Study summary: Presurgical dexamethasone in glioma patients lasted six or fewer days. Broader study findings: Gliomas, especially low-grade, showed above-expected tissue-blood divergence; non-neoplastic patients showed below.

Using RNA template, CDR3s of TCR alpha and beta were amplified with iRepertoire arm-PCR. One entry per CDR3 protein results from TCRdb running MiXCR on the multiplex PCR reads. Of approximately 400,000 distinct CDR3 sequences in the sample, approximately 42% were seen once. CDR1 is GTSNPN and CDR2 is SVGIG in the germline V gene (reference sequence). The germline V and J ends were trimmed by 2 bases and 10 bases, with 14 bases remaining between them. The CDR3 has 12 amino acids. The sample consisted of glioma tissue, nonneoplastic brain tissue, or PBMCs (not recorded which). The clonotype was recovered from a human donor with low-grade glioma or glioblastoma, undergoing nonglioma brain surgery, or in good health (not recorded which). The J gene is TRBJ1-2, the V gene TRBV30; maybe TRBD1 (5 bases). The chain's CDR3 is CAWSLGTGFYTF. The CDR3 bases are TGTGCCTGGAGTCTTGGGACGGGATTCTACACCTTC.